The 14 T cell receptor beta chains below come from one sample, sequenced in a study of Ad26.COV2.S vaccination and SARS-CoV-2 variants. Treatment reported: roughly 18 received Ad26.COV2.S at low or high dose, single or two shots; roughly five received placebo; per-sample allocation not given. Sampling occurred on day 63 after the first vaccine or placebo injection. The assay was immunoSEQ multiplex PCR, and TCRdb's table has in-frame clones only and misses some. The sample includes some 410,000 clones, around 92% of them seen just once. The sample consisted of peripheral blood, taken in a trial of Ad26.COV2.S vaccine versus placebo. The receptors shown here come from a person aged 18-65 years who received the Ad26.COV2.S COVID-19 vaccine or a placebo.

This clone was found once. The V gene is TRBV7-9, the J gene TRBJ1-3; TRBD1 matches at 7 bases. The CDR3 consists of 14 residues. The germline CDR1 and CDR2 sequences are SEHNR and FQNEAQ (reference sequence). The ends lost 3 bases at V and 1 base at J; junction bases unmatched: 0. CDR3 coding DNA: TGTGCCAGCAGCTTGACAGGGTCTGGAAACACCATATATTTT. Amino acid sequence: CASSLTGSGNTIYF.

The CDR3 spells CATSRGLASTDTQYF. CDR3 sequence (DNA): TGTGCCACCAGCAGAGGTCTAGCTAGCACAGATACGCAGTATTTT. The V call is TRBV15, the J call TRBJ2-3; D is perhaps TRBD2 (5 bases). V was pared by 1 base and J by 0 bases, with 8 bases between. CDR1 LNHNV and CDR2 YYDKDF come from the germline V gene (reference sequence). CDR3 length equals 15 residues. The full variable domain, with the rest looked up from reference TRBV15 and TRBJ2-3, is DAMVIQNPRYQVTQFGKPVTLSCSQTLNHNVMYWYQQKSSQAPKLLFHYYDKDFNNEADTPDNFQSRRPNTSFCFLDIRSPGLGDTAMYLCATSRGLASTDTQYFGPGTRLTVL.

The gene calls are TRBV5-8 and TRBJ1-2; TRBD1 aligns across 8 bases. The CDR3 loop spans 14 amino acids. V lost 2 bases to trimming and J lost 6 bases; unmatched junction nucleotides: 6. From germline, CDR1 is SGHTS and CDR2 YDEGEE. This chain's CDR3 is CASSFRTGSNGYTF. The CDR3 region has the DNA TGTGCCAGCAGCTTTAGGACAGGGAGTAATGGCTACACCTTC.

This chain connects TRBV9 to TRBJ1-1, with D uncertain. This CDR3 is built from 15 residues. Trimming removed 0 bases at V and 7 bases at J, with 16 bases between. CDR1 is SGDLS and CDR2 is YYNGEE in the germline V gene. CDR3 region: CASSVGGVRGDEAFF. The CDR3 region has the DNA TGTGCCAGCAGCGTAGGGGGTGTTCGCGGGGATGAAGCTTTCTTT.

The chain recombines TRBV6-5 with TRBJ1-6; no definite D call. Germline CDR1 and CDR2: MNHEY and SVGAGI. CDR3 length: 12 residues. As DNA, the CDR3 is TGTGGAAGCGACGACGCTTATTCACCCCTCCACTTT. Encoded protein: CGSDDAYSPLHF.

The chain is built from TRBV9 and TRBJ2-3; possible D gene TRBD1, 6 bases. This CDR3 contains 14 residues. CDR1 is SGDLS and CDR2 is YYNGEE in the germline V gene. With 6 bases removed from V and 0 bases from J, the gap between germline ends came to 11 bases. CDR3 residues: CASTGRGSTDTQYF. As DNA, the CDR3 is TGTGCCAGCACCGGCAGGGGTAGCACAGATACGCAGTATTTT.

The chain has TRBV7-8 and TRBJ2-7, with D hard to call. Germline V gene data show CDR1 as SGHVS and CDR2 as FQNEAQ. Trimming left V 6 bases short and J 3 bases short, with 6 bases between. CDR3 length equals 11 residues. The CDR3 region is CASRSGYEQYF. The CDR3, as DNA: TGTGCCAGCAGATCGGGCTACGAGCAGTACTTC.

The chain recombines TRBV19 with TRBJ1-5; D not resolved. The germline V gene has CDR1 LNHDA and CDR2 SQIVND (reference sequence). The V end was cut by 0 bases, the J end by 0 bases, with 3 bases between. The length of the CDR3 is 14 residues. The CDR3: CASSIDRSNQPQHF. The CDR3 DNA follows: TGTGCCAGTAGTATAGACCGTAGCAATCAGCCCCAGCATTTT.

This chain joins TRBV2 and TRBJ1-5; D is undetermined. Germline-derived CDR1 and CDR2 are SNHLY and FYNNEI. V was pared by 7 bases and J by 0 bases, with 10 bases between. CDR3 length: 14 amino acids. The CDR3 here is CASNGPYSNQPQHF. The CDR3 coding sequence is TGTGCCAGCAACGGTCCATATAGCAATCAGCCCCAGCATTTT.

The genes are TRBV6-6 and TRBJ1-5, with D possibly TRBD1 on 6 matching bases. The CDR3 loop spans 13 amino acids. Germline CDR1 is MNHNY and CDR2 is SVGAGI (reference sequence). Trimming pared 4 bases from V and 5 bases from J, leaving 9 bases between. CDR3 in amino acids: CASSWTADQPQHF. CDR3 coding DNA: TGTGCCAGCAGTTGGACAGCGGATCAGCCCCAGCATTTT.

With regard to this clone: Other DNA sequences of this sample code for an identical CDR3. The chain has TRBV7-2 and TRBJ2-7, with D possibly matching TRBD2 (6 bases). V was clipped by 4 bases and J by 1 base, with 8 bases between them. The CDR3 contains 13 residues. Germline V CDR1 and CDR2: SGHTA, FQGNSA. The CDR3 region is CASSSGLSYEQYF. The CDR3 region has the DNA TGTGCCAGCAGCTCGGGACTTTCCTACGAGCAGTACTTC.

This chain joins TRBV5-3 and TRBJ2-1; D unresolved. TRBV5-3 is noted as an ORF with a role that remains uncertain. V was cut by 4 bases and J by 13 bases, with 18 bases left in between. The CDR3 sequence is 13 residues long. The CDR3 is CARSPPWARNQFF. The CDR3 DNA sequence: TGTGCCAGAAGCCCCCCATGGGCCAGGAACCAGTTCTTC.

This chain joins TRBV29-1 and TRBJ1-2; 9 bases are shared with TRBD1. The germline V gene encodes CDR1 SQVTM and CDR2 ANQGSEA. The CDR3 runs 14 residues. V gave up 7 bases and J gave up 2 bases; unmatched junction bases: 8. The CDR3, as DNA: TGCAGCGCTGGACAGGGGCAGACCAACTATGGCTACACCTTC. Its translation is CSAGQGQTNYGYTF.

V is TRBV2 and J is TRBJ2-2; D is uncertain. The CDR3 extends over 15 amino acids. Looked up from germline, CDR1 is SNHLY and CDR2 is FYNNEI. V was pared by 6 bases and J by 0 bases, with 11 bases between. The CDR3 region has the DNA TGTGCCAGCAGAACACAGAGAACGAACACCGGGGAGCTGTTTTTT. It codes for CASRTQRTNTGELFF.